The 3 T cell receptor beta chains given below trace back to one sample, sequenced in a study of cytomegalovirus exposure and HLA in healthy donors (dated by TCRdb to about 2017). The receptor library was made with the immunoSEQ multiplex PCR assay. A mixture of 60 forward primers for TCR Vbeta segments and 13 reverse primers for TCR Jbeta segments was used in the multiplex PCR. TCRdb took this table from immuneACCESS and kept in-frame rearrangements with V and J called. Such tables lack part of the clones; where checked against another copy, unresolved V genes explain under half of the gap, and the rest is unexplained. Across this sample there are a few hundred thousand clones, with around 65% seen only once. Of the sample, around 2.3% falls within the top ten clones. The specimen sequenced was PBMCs. The origin of the receptors is a female donor in good health and CMV-seronegative.

This chain connects TRBV5-4 to TRBJ2-3; maybe TRBD2 (5 bases). Germline V gene sequence: CDR1 SGHNT, CDR2 YYREEE (reference sequence). Deletions cut 1 base from V and 6 bases from J, with 15 bases between. This CDR3 comprises 15 residues. The CDR3 reads CASSLYAASSDTQYF. The CDR3 region has the DNA TGTGCCAGCAGCTTGTACGCAGCTAGCTCGGATACGCAGTATTTT.

The genes are TRBV7-2 and TRBJ2-1, with 7 bases aligning to TRBD2. The length of the CDR3 is 16 residues. The germline CDR1 and CDR2 sequences are SGHTA and FQGNSA. The J segment lost 2 bases and the V segment lost 5 bases, leaving 9 bases of the junction unmatched. Here the CDR3 reads CASSPLRLAAYNEQFF. The CDR3 DNA reads TGTGCCAGCAGCCCCCTCCGGCTAGCGGCCTACAATGAGCAGTTCTTC. Complete variable domain (other parts from reference TRBV7-2 and TRBJ2-1): GAGVSQSPSNKVTEKGKDVELRCDPISGHTALYWYRQSLGQGLEFLIYFQGNSAPDKSGLPSDRFSAERTGGSVSTLTIQRTQQEDSAVYLCASSPLRLAAYNEQFFGPGTRLTVL.

The CDR3 nucleotides are TGTGCCAGCAGTGCCTTGACAGGATTTAACACTGAAGCTTTCTTT. Translated, it gives CASSALTGFNTEAFF. The chain recombines TRBV28 with TRBJ1-1, with D possibly matching TRBD1 (6 bases). Deletions cut 5 bases from V and 2 bases from J, with 15 bases between. Germline CDR1 is MDHEN and CDR2 is SYDVKM. This CDR3 region has 15 residues.